The 14 T cell receptor beta chains reported below all come from one sample, sequenced in a study of T cell responses to AZD1222 COVID-19 vaccine. This table comes from immunoSEQ multiplex PCR, and its TCRdb copy is limited to in-frame clones, with some not included. Here the sample spans just over 60,000 clones, 76% being singletons. This material consisted of peripheral blood, taken on day 0 of AZD1222 vaccination. These receptors originate from an adult in good health.

V and J are TRBV5-1 and TRBJ1-4; TRBD1 might be the D (5 bases). Germline CDR1 SGHRS, CDR2 YFSETQ. Trimming shortened V by 1 base and J by 8 bases, and 12 bases separated the two germline ends. The length of the CDR3 is 14 residues. The chain's CDR3 is CASSLRGVGEKLFF. The CDR3, as DNA: TGCGCCAGCAGCTTGAGGGGCGTAGGGGAAAAACTGTTTTTT.

In this sample, this clone turned up a few times. This chain uses TRBV7-9 with TRBJ2-7; TRBD2 agrees at 13 bases. This CDR3 is built from 16 residues. Losses at the gene ends were 4 bases for V and 4 bases for J; bases not matched to a gene: 7. Germline CDR1 and CDR2: SEHNR and FQNEAQ (reference sequence). As DNA, the CDR3 is TGTGCCAGCAGCTCCGGGACTAGCGGGGTGCCTTACGAGCAGTACTTC. Encoded protein: CASSSGTSGVPYEQYF.

V usage is TRBV19 and J usage is TRBJ2-2, with 7 bases identical to TRBD1. CDR1 and CDR2 (germline): LNHDA, SQIVND (reference sequence). The V segment lost 9 bases and the J segment 0 bases; nucleotides outside the gene matches: 4. The CDR3 is made up of 14 amino acids. CDR3 residues: CASKDRTNTGELFF. CDR3 sequence (DNA): TGTGCCAGCAAGGACAGGACGAACACCGGGGAGCTGTTTTTT. The whole variable domain, remainder taken from reference TRBV19 and TRBJ2-2, is DGGITQSPKYLFRKEGQNVTLSCEQNLNHDAMYWYRQDPGQGLRLIYYSQIVNDFQKGDIAEGYSVSREKKESFPLTVTSAQKNPTAFYLCASKDRTNTGELFFGEGSRLTVL.

The chain uses TRBV4-1 and TRBJ2-1; D is undetermined. This CDR3 is built from 13 residues. Per germline, CDR1 MGHRA and CDR2 YSYEKL. V lost 4 bases, J lost 10 bases, and 14 bases lay in between. CDR3 sequence: CASSPVVSEEQFF. The CDR3 nucleotides read TGCGCCAGCAGCCCGGTAGTAAGCGAGGAGCAGTTCTTC.

Judged by abundance, this clone is medium-sized. The chain has TRBV6-5 and TRBJ1-2; D gene unclear. The length of the CDR3 is 13 residues. Trimming removed 4 bases at V and 6 bases at J, with 12 bases between. Germline V gene sequence: CDR1 MNHEY, CDR2 SVGAGI. The CDR3 region has the DNA TGTGCCAGCAGTTGGTTTCCTGGGGATGGCTACACCTTC. This sequence encodes CASSWFPGDGYTF.

The chain is built from TRBV3-1 (or the pseudogene TRBV3-2) and TRBJ2-2; perhaps TRBD2 as D (6 bases). Per the germline V gene, CDR1 is LGHDT and CDR2 is YNNKEL (reference sequence). Deletions cut 6 bases from V and 4 bases from J, with 15 bases between. CDR3 length: 15 residues. In nucleotides, the CDR3 is TGTGCCAGCAGGGACACGGGACTTTTCACCGGGGAGCTGTTTTTT. Its protein is CASRDTGLFTGELFF.

The chain carries TRBV7-3 and TRBJ2-1; tentative D call: TRBD2 (6 bases). The CDR3 totals 18 residues. Germline V gene data show CDR1 as SGHTA and CDR2 as FQGTGA. V lost 3 bases to trimming and J lost 0 bases, with 18 bases between them. The CDR3, as DNA: TGTGCCAGCAGCTTGGGGGGAGGCAGGACTGGCTCCTACAATGAGCAGTTCTTC. Its protein is CASSLGGGRTGSYNEQFF.

The rearrangement links TRBV29-1 to TRBJ1-4, with D unclear. V lost 7 bases and J lost 6, with 21 bases in between. The germline V gene has CDR1 SQVTM and CDR2 ANQGSEA. This CDR3 region has 15 residues. The CDR3 loop reads CSAVGRGTQYEKLFF. CDR3 nucleotide sequence: TGCAGCGCGGTCGGAAGAGGTACACAATATGAAAAACTGTTTTTT.

The chain joins TRBV23-1 to TRBJ2-7; D is perhaps TRBD1 (6 bases). TRBV23-1 is annotated as an ORF whose role is uncertain. V gave up 0 bases and J gave up 3 bases, with 15 bases separating them. The CDR3 length is 16 residues. CDR3 coding DNA: TGCGCCAGCAGTCAATCGGGGCAGGGGCCATTCTACGAGCAGTACTTC. It codes for CASSQSGQGPFYEQYF.

V usage is TRBV4-3 and J usage is TRBJ1-6; D perhaps matches TRBD1 (5 bases). Deletions cut 0 bases from V and 3 bases from J, with 12 bases between. Germline assignment: CDR1 LGHNA and CDR2 YSLEER. This CDR3 comprises 17 residues. DNA of the CDR3: TGCGCCAGCAGCCAAGATTGGGGGGGGAACTATAATTCACCCCTCCACTTT. This translates into CASSQDWGGNYNSPLHF.

V and J are TRBV19 and TRBJ2-5; D possibly corresponds to TRBD2 (5 bases). V lost 0 bases and J lost 3, with 5 bases in between. CDR1 is LNHDA and CDR2 is SQIVND in the germline V gene (reference sequence). The CDR3 is made up of 13 amino acids. CDR3 region: CASSIDGEETQYF. In nucleotides, the CDR3 is TGTGCCAGTAGTATAGACGGGGAAGAGACCCAGTACTTC.

V usage is TRBV15 and J usage is TRBJ1-2, with a possible D match to TRBD1 (6 bases). From germline, CDR1 is LNHNV and CDR2 YYDKDF (reference sequence). CDR3 size: 14 residues. The V gene lost 1 base and the J gene lost 4 bases, with 10 bases spanning the gap. DNA for the CDR3: TGTGCCACCAGCAGAGCGGGACAAGCCTATGGCTACACCTTC. This encodes CATSRAGQAYGYTF.

The chain employs TRBV3-1 (or the pseudogene TRBV3-2) and TRBJ2-3; D is uncertain. The CDR3 loop spans 14 amino acids. The ends were cut back, 0 bases at V and 11 bases at J, with 15 bases in the middle. CDR1 is LGHDT and CDR2 is YNNKEL in the germline V gene (reference sequence). CDR3 residues: CASSQDPPSARQYF. The CDR3 bases are TGTGCCAGCAGCCAAGATCCTCCAAGCGCTCGGCAGTATTTT.

This clone came up a few times. The V and J genes are TRBV4-1 and TRBJ1-5; D unclear. The germline CDR1 and CDR2 sequences are MGHRA and YSYEKL. V lost 1 base, J lost 7 bases, and 8 bases lay in between. This CDR3 has 13 amino acids. The CDR3 nucleotides are TGCGCCAGCAGCCAAGGGCTCGGGCAGCCCCAGCATTTT. Residues: CASSQGLGQPQHF.